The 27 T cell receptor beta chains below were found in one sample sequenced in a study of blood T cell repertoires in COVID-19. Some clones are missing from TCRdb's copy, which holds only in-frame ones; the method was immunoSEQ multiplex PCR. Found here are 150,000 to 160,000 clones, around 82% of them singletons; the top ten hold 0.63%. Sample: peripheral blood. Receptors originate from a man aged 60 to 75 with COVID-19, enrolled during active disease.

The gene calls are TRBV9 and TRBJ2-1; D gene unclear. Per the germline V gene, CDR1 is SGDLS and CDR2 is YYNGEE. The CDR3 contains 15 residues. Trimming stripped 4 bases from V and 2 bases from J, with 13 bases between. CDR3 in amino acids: CASSPHRGPYNEQFF. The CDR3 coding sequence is TGTGCCAGCAGCCCCCACCGAGGCCCCTACAATGAGCAGTTCTTC.

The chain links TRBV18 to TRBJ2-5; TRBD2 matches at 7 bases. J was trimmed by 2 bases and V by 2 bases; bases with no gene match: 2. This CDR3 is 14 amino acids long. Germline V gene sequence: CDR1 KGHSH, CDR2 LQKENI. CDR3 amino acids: CASSPGRAQETQYF. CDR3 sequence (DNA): TGTGCCAGCTCACCAGGGAGGGCGCAAGAGACCCAGTACTTC.

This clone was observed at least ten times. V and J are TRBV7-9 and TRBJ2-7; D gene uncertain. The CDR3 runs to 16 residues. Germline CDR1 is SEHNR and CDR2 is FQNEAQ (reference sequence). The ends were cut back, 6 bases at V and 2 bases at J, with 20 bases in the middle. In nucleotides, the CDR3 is TGTGCCAGCAGGGGTGATCCAGGCTCCGCAGCCTACGAGCAGTACTTC. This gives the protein CASRGDPGSAAYEQYF.

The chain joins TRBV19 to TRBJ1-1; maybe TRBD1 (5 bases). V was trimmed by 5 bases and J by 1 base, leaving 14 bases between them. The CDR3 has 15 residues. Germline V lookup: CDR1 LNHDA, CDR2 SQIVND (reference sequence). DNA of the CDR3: TGTGCCAGTAGTCCTGGGGCTACGGCGAACACTGAAGCTTTCTTT. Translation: CASSPGATANTEAFF.

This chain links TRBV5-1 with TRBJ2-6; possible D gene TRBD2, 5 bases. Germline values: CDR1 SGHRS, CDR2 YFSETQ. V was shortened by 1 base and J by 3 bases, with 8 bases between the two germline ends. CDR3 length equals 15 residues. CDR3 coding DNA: TGCGCCAGCAGCTTGTACGGGGATGGGGCCAACGTCCTGACTTTC. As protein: CASSLYGDGANVLTF.

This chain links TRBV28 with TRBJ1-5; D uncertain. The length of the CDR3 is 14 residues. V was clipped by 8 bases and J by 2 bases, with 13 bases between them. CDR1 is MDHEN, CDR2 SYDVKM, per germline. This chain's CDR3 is CASRSVPGNQPQHF. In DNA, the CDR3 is TGTGCCAGCCGGTCGGTCCCCGGCAATCAGCCCCAGCATTTT.

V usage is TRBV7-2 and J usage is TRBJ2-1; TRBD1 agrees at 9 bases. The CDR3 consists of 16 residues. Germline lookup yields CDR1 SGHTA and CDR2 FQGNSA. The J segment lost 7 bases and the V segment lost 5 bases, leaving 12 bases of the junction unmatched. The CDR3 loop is CASSLNFGTGQNEQFF. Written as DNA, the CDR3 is TGTGCCAGCAGCCTAAACTTCGGGACAGGGCAGAATGAGCAGTTCTTC.

CDR3 nucleotides: TGTGCCAGCAGCCCCCAAGACAGGGGTAAAGCTTTCTTT. It yields the protein CASSPQDRGKAFF. The chain has TRBV12-3 or TRBV12-4 and TRBJ1-1; 8 bases map to TRBD1. This CDR3 region has 13 residues. Unmatched junction bases numbered 9, after V lost 6 bases and J lost 9 bases.

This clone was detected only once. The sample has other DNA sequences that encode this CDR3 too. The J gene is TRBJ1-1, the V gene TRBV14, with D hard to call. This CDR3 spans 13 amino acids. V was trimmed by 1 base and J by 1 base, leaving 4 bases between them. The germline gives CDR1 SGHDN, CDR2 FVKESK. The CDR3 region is CASSQVRNTEAFF. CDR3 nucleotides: TGTGCCAGCAGCCAAGTCAGGAACACTGAAGCTTTCTTT.

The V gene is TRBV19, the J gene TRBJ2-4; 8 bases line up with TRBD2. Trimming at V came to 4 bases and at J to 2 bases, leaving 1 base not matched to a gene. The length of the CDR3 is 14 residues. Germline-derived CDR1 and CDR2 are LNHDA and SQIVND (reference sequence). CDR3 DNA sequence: TGTGCCAGTAGTAGCGGGAGGACCAAAAACATTCAGTACTTC. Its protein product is CASSSGRTKNIQYF.

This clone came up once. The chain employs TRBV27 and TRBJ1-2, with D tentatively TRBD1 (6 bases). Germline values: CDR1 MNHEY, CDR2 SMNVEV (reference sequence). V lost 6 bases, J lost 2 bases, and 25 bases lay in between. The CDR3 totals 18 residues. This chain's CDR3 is CASRPTSPGTRGNYGYTF. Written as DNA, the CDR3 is TGTGCCAGCAGACCGACCTCACCCGGGACAAGGGGGAACTATGGCTACACCTTC.

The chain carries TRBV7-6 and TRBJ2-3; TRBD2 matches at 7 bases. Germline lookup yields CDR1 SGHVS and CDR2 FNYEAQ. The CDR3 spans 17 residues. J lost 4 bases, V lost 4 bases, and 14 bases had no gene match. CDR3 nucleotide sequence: TGTGCCAGCAGCTCCCCTGCTACGCGGGAGTATCCAGATACGCAGTATTTT. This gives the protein CASSSPATREYPDTQYF. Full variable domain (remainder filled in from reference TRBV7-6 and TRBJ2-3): GAGVSQSPRYKVTKRGQDVALRCDPISGHVSLYWYRQALGQGPEFLTYFNYEAQQDKSGLPNDRFSAERPEGSISTLTIQRTEQRDSAMYRCASSSPATREYPDTQYFGPGTRLTVL.

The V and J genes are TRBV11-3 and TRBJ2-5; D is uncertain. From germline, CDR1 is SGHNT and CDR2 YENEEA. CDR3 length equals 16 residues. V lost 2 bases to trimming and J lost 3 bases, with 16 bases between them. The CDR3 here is CASSLFKSGGKETQYF. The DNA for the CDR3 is TGTGCCAGCAGCTTATTCAAATCCGGCGGAAAAGAGACCCAGTACTTC.

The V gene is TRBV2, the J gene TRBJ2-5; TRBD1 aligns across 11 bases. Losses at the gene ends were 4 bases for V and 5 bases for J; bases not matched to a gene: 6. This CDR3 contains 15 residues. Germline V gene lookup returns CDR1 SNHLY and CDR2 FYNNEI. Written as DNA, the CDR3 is TGTGCCAGCAGTGTCAGGACAGGGGGCCTGGAGACCCAGTACTTC. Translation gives CASSVRTGGLETQYF. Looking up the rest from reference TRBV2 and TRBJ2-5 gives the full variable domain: EPEVTQTPSHQVTQMGQEVILRCVPISNHLYFYWYRQILGQKVEFLVSFYNNEISEKSEIFDDQFSVERPDGSNFTLKIRSTKLEDSAMYFCASSVRTGGLETQYFGPGTRLLVL.

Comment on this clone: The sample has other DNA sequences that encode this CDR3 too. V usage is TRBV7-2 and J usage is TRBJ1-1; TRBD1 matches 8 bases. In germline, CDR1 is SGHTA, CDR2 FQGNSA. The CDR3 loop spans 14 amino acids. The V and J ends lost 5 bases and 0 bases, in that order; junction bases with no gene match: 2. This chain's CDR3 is CASSPDRVNTEAFF. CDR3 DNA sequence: TGTGCCAGCAGCCCGGACAGGGTGAACACTGAAGCTTTCTTT.

CDR3 sequence: CASSLGPSEETQYF. The CDR3 coding sequence is TGTGCCAGCAGTTTAGGGCCCTCCGAGGAGACCCAGTACTTC. The chain uses TRBV28 and TRBJ2-5, with no clear D. The CDR3 length is 14 residues. Germline CDR1 is MDHEN and CDR2 is SYDVKM. The germline V and J ends were trimmed by 2 bases and 5 bases, with 12 bases remaining between them.

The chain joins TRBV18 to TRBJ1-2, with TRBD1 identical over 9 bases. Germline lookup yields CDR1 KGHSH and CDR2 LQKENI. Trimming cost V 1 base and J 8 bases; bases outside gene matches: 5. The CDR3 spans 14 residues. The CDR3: CASSPLGQGGGYTF. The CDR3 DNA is TGTGCCAGCTCACCACTGGGACAGGGAGGCGGCTACACCTTC.

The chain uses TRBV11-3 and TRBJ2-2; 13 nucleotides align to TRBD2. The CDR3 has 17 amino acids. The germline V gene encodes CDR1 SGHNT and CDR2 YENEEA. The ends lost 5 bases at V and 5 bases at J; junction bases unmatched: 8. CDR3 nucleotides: TGTGCCAGCAGCACTAAGGGACTAGCGGGAAGAACCGGGGAGCTGTTTTTT. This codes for CASSTKGLAGRTGELFF.

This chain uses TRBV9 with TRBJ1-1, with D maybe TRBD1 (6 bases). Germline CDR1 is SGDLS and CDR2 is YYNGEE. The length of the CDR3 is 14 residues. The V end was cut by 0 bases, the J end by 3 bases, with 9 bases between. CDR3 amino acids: CASSVAAGDTEAFF. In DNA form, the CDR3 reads TGTGCCAGCAGCGTAGCTGCAGGGGACACTGAAGCTTTCTTT.

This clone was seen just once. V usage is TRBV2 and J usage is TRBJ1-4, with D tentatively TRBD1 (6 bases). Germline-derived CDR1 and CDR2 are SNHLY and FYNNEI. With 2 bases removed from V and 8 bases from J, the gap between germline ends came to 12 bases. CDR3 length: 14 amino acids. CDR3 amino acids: CASSEWGPGEKLFF. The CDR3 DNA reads TGTGCCAGCAGTGAATGGGGGCCGGGGGAAAAACTGTTTTTT.

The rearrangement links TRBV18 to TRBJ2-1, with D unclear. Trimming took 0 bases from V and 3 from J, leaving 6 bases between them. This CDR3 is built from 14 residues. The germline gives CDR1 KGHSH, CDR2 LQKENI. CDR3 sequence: CASSPPPVYNEQFF. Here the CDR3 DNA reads TGTGCCAGCTCACCACCGCCAGTCTACAATGAGCAGTTCTTC.

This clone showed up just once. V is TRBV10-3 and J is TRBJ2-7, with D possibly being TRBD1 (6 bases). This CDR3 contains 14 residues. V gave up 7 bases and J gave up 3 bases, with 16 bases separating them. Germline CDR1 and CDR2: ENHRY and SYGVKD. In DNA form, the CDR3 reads TGTGCCATCACAGCGGACAGCCACAACTACGAGCAGTACTTC. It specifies CAITADSHNYEQYF.

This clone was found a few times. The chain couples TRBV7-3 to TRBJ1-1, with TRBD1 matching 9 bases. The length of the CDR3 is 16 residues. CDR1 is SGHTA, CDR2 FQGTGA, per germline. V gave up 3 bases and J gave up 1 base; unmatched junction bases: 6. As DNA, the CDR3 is TGTGCCAGCAGCTTGACCCCGGGACAGGGGAACACTGAAGCTTTCTTT. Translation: CASSLTPGQGNTEAFF.

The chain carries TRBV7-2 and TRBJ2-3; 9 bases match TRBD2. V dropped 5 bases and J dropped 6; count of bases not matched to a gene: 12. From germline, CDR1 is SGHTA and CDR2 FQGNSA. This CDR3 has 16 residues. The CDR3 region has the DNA TGTGCCAGCAGCCCCGGGACTAGCAGAAGTATTGATACGCAGTATTTT. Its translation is CASSPGTSRSIDTQYF.

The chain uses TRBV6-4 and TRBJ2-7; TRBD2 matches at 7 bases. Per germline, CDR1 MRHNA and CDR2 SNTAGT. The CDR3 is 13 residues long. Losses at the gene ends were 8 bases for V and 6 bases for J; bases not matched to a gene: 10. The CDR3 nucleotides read TGTGCCAGCCTGGCGGCGGGGGTCGGCGAGCAGTACTTC. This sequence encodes CASLAAGVGEQYF.

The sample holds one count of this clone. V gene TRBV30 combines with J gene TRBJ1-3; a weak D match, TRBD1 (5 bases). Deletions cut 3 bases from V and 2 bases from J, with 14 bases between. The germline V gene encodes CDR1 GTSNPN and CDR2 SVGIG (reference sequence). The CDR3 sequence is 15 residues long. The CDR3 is CAWRLTVPPGNTIYF. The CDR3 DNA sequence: TGTGCCTGGAGACTGACAGTGCCCCCTGGAAACACCATATATTTT.

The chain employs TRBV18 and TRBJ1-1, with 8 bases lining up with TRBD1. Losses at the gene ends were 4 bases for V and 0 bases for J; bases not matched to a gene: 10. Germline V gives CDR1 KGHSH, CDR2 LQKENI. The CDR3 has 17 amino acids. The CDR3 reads CASSLSRQGTLNTEAFF. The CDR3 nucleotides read TGTGCCAGCTCACTTTCCCGACAGGGGACCTTGAACACTGAAGCTTTCTTT. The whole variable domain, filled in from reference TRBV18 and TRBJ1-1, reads NAGVMQNPRHLVRRRGQEARLRCSPMKGHSHVYWYRQLPEEGLKFMVYLQKENIIDESGMPKERFSAEFPKEGPSILRIQQVVRGDSAAYFCASSLSRQGTLNTEAFFGQGTRLTVV.